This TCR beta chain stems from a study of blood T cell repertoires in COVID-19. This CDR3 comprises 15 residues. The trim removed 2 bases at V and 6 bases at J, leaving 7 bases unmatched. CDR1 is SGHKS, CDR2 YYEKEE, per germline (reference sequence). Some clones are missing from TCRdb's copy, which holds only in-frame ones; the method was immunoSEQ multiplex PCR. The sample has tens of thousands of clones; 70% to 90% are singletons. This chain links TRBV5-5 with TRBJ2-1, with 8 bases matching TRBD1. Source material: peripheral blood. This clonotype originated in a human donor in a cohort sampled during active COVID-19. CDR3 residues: CASSLRDRQSNEQFF. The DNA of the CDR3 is TGTGCCAGCAGCTTAAGGGACAGGCAAAGCAATGAGCAGTTCTTC.